This T cell receptor beta chain originates from a study of cytotoxic CD8 clonotypes in ibrutinib-treated CLL. V shed 6 bases, J shed 6 bases, and the junction held 8 bases outside the gene matches. CDR1 SGDLS and CDR2 YYNGEE come from the germline V gene. This CDR3 spans 13 amino acids. Produced via immunoSEQ multiplex PCR; TCRdb's table is partial and in-frame only. The sample lists 270,000 or so clones; roughly four fifths were seen once. The sequences come from PBMCs, collected at disease progression, from a patient treated with ibrutinib. The chain has TRBV9 and TRBJ2-7; 8 bases are shared with TRBD1. The origin of this receptor is a human donor with chronic lymphocytic leukemia. In nucleotides, the CDR3 is TGTGCCAGCAACCGGGGGACAGGTCGCGAGCAGTACTTC. Translated: CASNRGTGREQYF. The full variable domain, completed using reference TRBV9 and TRBJ2-7, is DSGVTQTPKHLITATGQRVTLRCSPRSGDLSVYWYQQSLDQGLQFLIQYYNGEERAKGNILERFSAQQFPDLHSELNLSSLELGDSALYFCASNRGTGREQYFGPGTRLTVT.